These T cell receptor beta chains were read from a single sample in a study of response to subunit inactivated influenza vaccine. TCRdb reanalysed the RT-PCR reads using MiXCR and keeps one entry per CDR3 protein. Among some 570,000 distinct CDR3 sequences, 11% were seen once, and the ten largest hold approximately 11%. These sequences were also reported in another study, on T cells expressing NK-cell markers.

The sample consisted of PBMCs from blood, taken on the day of vaccination. These receptors all stem from a middle-aged man who received an inactivated influenza vaccine. Each CDR3 is given with its conserved first and last residue. D genes are given only for firm matches. Not all rows give a size; the values are once, few, many and, for expanded clones, a class.

j_call | cdr3_length | v_call | clone_size | d_call | cdr3_aa | cdr3_nt
TRBJ2-1 | 14 | TRBV2 | few | NA | CASSDPRGSYEQFF | TGTGCCAGCAGTGACCCGCGGGGTTCGTATGAGCAGTTCTTC
TRBJ2-3 | 12 | TRBV5-1 | many | TRBD2 | CASSPGGGTQYF | TGCGCCAGCAGCCCGGGGGGGGGTACGCAGTATTTT
TRBJ2-2 | 16 | TRBV9 | NA | TRBD1 | CASSPPGTGPTGELFF | TGTGCCAGCAGCCCCCCCGGGACAGGGCCTACCGGGGAGCTGTTTTTT
TRBJ1-6 | 13 | TRBV5-1 | NA | TRBD1 | CASSRQGSSPLHF | TGCGCCAGCAGCCGACAGGGGAGTTCACCCCTCCACTTT
TRBJ1-2 | 15 | TRBV11-2 | NA | TRBD1 | CASSSRGTGGSGYTF | TGTGCCAGCAGCTCGCGCGGGACAGGGGGCTCTGGCTACACCTTC
TRBJ2-1 | 18 | TRBV10-3 | NA | NA | CAISEGRVEYPSYNEQFF | TGTGCCATCAGTGAGGGGCGGGTGGAGTACCCCTCCTACAATGAGCAGTTCTTC
TRBJ2-1 | 16 | TRBV28 | few | NA | CASSLFVAELYNEQFF | TGTGCCAGCAGTTTATTTGTAGCGGAGCTCTACAATGAGCAGTTCTTC
TRBJ1-3 | 17 | TRBV5-5 | NA | TRBD1 | CASSSWTGWEAGNTIYF | TGTGCCAGCAGCTCTTGGACAGGTTGGGAAGCTGGAAACACCATATATTTT
TRBJ2-7 | 13 | TRBV2 | NA | NA | CASSYRYSYEQYF | TGTGCCAGCAGTTACAGGTACTCCTACGAGCAGTACTTC
TRBJ2-5 | 14 | TRBV12-3/TRBV12-4 | few | NA | CASRPREREETQYF | TGTGCCAGCAGACCCCGGGAGAGGGAAGAGACCCAGTACTTC
TRBJ2-7 | 14 | TRBV5-1 | few | TRBD2 | CASSLAGRSYEQYF | TGTGCCAGCAGCTTAGCGGGTAGGTCCTACGAGCAGTACTTC
TRBJ1-1 | 13 | TRBV28 | NA | NA | CASTRLRDTEAFF | TGTGCCAGCACCAGGCTTCGGGACACTGAAGCTTTCTTT
TRBJ1-5 | 14 | TRBV20-1 | few | NA | CSARKGGGNQPQHF | TGCAGTGCCAGGAAGGGGGGTGGCAATCAGCCCCAGCATTTT
TRBJ2-6 | 15 | TRBV20-1 | few | NA | CSARGEESGANVLTF | TGCAGTGCTAGAGGCGAGGAGTCCGGGGCCAACGTCCTGACTTTC
TRBJ2-2 | 16 | TRBV15 | NA | TRBD2 | CATSRDAGGHTGELFF | TGTGCCACCAGCAGAGATGCGGGAGGGCACACCGGGGAGCTGTTTTTT
TRBJ1-5 | 17 | TRBV12-3/TRBV12-4 | once | TRBD1 | CASSTGQGARSGQPQHF | TGTGCCAGCAGCACCGGACAGGGGGCGCGCTCCGGTCAGCCCCAGCATTTT
TRBJ1-1 | 14 | TRBV7-9 | few | NA | CASSFDLMNTEAFF | TGTGCCAGCAGCTTCGACCTTATGAACACTGAAGCTTTCTTT
TRBJ2-1 | 13 | TRBV9 | NA | NA | CASSARVYNEQFF | TGTGCCAGCAGCGCGAGGGTGTACAATGAGCAGTTCTTC
TRBJ1-1 | 14 | TRBV20-1 | NA | NA | CSARVGQMNTEAFF | TGCAGTGCTAGAGTTGGGCAGATGAACACTGAAGCTTTCTTT
TRBJ2-3 | 15 | TRBV29-1 | NA | NA | CSVARSDRGTDTQYF | TGCAGCGTTGCGAGGAGTGACCGTGGCACAGATACGCAGTATTTT
TRBJ1-1 | 13 | TRBV12-3/TRBV12-4 | many | NA | CASSFWENTEAFF | TGTGCCAGCAGTTTTTGGGAGAACACTGAAGCTTTCTTT
TRBJ2-1 | 15 | TRBV5-1 | NA | NA | CASSQRVGFYNEQFF | TGCGCCAGCAGCCAAAGGGTGGGGTTTTACAATGAGCAGTTCTTC
TRBJ2-5 | 13 | TRBV25-1 | NA | NA | CASSEAASETQYF | TGTGCCAGCAGTGAGGCAGCTAGCGAGACCCAGTACTTC
TRBJ2-7 | 14 | TRBV20-1 | NA | NA | CSARAGLGSYEQYF | TGCAGTGCTAGGGCTGGCTTGGGCTCCTACGAGCAGTACTTC
TRBJ2-5 | 11 | TRBV5-1 | many | NA | CASSLGGAQYF | TGCGCCAGCAGCTTGGGAGGGGCCCAGTACTTC
TRBJ2-6 | 17 | TRBV7-2 | NA | TRBD1 | CASSLQGALAGANVLTF | TGTGCCAGCAGCCTACAGGGGGCGCTCGCTGGGGCCAACGTCCTGACTTTC
TRBJ2-1 | 12 | TRBV6-5 | NA | NA | CASSPRSPPGQF | TGTGCCAGCAGCCCACGTAGCCCGCCGGGTCAATTC
TRBJ2-1 | 15 | TRBV5-5 | many | TRBD1 | CASSTRDSSYNEQFF | TGTGCCAGCAGCACCCGGGACAGCTCCTACAATGAGCAGTTCTTC
TRBJ2-1 | 14 | TRBV11-2 | few | NA | CASSGRKQYNEQFF | TGTGCCAGCAGCGGGAGGAAGCAGTACAATGAGCAGTTCTTC
TRBJ2-5 | 14 | TRBV29-1 | once | TRBD1 | CSVERDRGGKTQYF | TGCAGCGTTGAGCGGGACAGGGGCGGAAAGACCCAGTACTTC
TRBJ1-4 | 14 | TRBV29-1 | few | NA | CSATLHNRGEKLFF | TGCAGCGCTACCTTACACAACCGGGGGGAAAAACTGTTTTTT
TRBJ1-4 | 14 | TRBV12-3/TRBV12-4 | few | NA | CASSSAGTFEKLFF | TGTGCCAGCAGTTCTGCCGGGACCTTCGAAAAACTGTTTTTT
TRBJ2-5 | 15 | TRBV5-1 | many | NA | CASRSDLGDLGTQYF | TGCGCCAGCAGAAGTGATTTGGGGGATTTGGGGACCCAGTACTTC
TRBJ2-7 | 15 | TRBV4-3 | NA | TRBD2 | CASSQGVSGRNEQYF | TGCGCCAGCAGCCAAGGTGTTAGCGGGAGAAACGAGCAGTACTTC
TRBJ2-1 | 15 | TRBV12-3/TRBV12-4 | many | TRBD2 | CASSSLGGGYNEQFF | TGTGCCAGCAGTTCCCTGGGGGGGGGCTACAATGAGCAGTTCTTC
TRBJ2-1 | 16 | TRBV6-2/TRBV6-3 | few | TRBD2 | CASSYSAGGRYNEQFF | TGTGCCAGCAGTTACTCGGCGGGAGGGCGCTACAATGAGCAGTTCTTC
TRBJ2-7 | 12 | TRBV11-2 | NA | TRBD2 | CASSQGGLAGAF | TGTGCCAGCAGCCAGGGGGGCCTAGCGGGGGCCTTC
TRBJ2-2 | 12 | TRBV27 | few | NA | CASSPWTGELFF | TGTGCCAGCAGCCCGTGGACCGGGGAGCTGTTTTTT
TRBJ2-1 | 12 | TRBV30 | few | NA | CAWSVLGREQFF | TGTGCCTGGAGTGTACTAGGACGAGAGCAGTTCTTC
TRBJ1-5 | 15 | TRBV5-1 | NA | NA | CASSLVAGSNQPQHF | TGCGCCAGCAGCTTGGTTGCAGGGAGCAATCAGCCCCAGCATTTT